This T cell receptor (beta chain) was found in a study of cytomegalovirus exposure and HLA in healthy donors. Study-wide results and limits: The later analysis indicated that the majority of CMV-associated TCR beta chains appeared HLA-restricted. Three CMV-associated chains were confirmed in vitro to be specific for CMV antigens. Cytomegalovirus-associated TCR beta chains were listed, numbering more than 150.

The PCR was carried out with 60 Vbeta primers and 13 Jbeta primers. The protocol was immunoSEQ multiplex PCR, while the TCRdb copy is restricted to in-frame clones and leaves out a portion. The sample holds under 150,000 clones, roughly 84% seen once. CDR1 is SQVTM, CDR2 ANQGSEA, per germline. This CDR3 is built from 12 residues. Trimming removed 7 bases from V and 7 bases from J; junction bases left unmatched: 8. On this clone: What it binds is not known.

The sequence was collected from a girl aged 2 to 9 in good health and CMV-seronegative. The sample was PBMCs. V and J are TRBV29-1 and TRBJ1-1; 8 bases line up with TRBD1. CDR3 residues: CSGMDRAGEAFF. The CDR3 DNA reads as TGCAGCGGGATGGACAGGGCGGGTGAAGCTTTCTTT.